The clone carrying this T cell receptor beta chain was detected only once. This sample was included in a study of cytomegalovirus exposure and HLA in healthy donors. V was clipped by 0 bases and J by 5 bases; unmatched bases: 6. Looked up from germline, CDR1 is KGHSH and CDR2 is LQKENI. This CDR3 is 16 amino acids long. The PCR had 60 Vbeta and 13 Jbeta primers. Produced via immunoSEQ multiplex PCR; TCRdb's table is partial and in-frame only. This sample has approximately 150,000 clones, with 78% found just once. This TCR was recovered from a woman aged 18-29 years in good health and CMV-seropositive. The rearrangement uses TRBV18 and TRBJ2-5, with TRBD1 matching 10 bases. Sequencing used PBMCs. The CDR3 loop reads CASSPPGQGSRETQYF. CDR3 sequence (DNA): TGTGCCAGCTCACCACCGGGACAGGGGTCCAGGGAGACCCAGTACTTC.